This is a list of T cell receptor beta chains from one sample in a study of cytomegalovirus exposure and HLA in healthy donors. Using immunoSEQ multiplex PCR, the repertoire was profiled, and TCRdb retains in-frame clones only, with some absent. The sample contains about 120,000 clones, around 77% of which appear only once. The specimen was PBMCs. The receptor source for this set is a human donor in good health. Both conserved end residues are part of each CDR3. A D gene is named only where the DNA matches it firmly. Rows may omit the clone size; those that give it use once, few, many or a size class.

J | V | D | size | DNA | CDR3
TRBJ2-7 | TRBV7-2 | . | . | TGTGCCAGCAGCTTAGGAGATACTAGTTCGGCCTACGAGCAGTACTTC | CASSLGDTSSAYEQYF
TRBJ2-7 | TRBV9 | . | . | TGTGCCAGCAGCGCGGGACAGGGACTAGGCTACGAGCAGTACTTC | CASSAGQGLGYEQYF
TRBJ2-3 | TRBV6-1 | TRBD2 | . | TGTGCCAGCAGTGAAAGGACTAGCGGGAGGGGCACAGATACGCAGTATTTT | CASSERTSGRGTDTQYF
TRBJ1-2 | TRBV11-2 | . | . | TGTGCCAGCAGCTTAGTGGGCAGGGCCCATGAATATGGCTACACCTTC | CASSLVGRAHEYGYTF
TRBJ1-5 | TRBV19 | TRBD1 | . | TGTGCCAGTAGTAGGGGACAGGGCCATAGCAATCAGCCCCAGCATTTT | CASSRGQGHSNQPQHF
TRBJ2-7 | TRBV6-6 | TRBD1 | . | TGTGCCAGCAGTTGGGGACAGGCGACCTACGAGCAGTACTTC | CASSWGQATYEQYF
TRBJ1-2 | TRBV9 | . | . | TGTGCCAGCAGCTCCTCTAACACAGGGTGGGACTATGGCTACACCTTC | CASSSSNTGWDYGYTF
TRBJ2-5 | TRBV28 | TRBD2 | . | TGTGCCAGCAGTGTCTCAAGCGGGAGCCAAGAGACCCAGTACTTC | CASSVSSGSQETQYF
TRBJ2-1 | TRBV28 | . | . | TGTGCCAGCAGTTTAAAGCGGTACTCCTACAATGAGCAGTTCTTC | CASSLKRYSYNEQFF
TRBJ2-7 | TRBV9 | TRBD1 | . | TGTGCCAGCAGCGTAGGCCCCGACAGGGGGCTAGGCGAGCAGTACTTC | CASSVGPDRGLGEQYF
TRBJ2-5 | TRBV7-6 | TRBD2 | . | TGTGCCAGCAGCCAAAGACTAGCACAAGAGACCCAGTACTTC | CASSQRLAQETQYF
TRBJ2-5 | TRBV20-1 | . | once | TGCAGTGCCTCACCTAGGGAGACCCAGTACTTC | CSASPRETQYF
TRBJ2-2 | TRBV7-7 | TRBD1 | . | TGTGCCAGCAGCTTAGTTCGACGGGCAGGGGGAGCCGGGGAGCTGTTTTTT | CASSLVRRAGGAGELFF
TRBJ2-2 | TRBV19 | . | . | TGTGCCAGTAGTGGACAGCTGAACACCGGGGAGCTGTTTTTT | CASSGQLNTGELFF
TRBJ2-1 | TRBV19 | . | . | TGTGCCAGTAGTATAGTAATCGGGGTTGGCAATGAGCAGTTCTTC | CASSIVIGVGNEQFF
TRBJ1-5 | TRBV27 | . | . | TGTGCCAGCAGTTTATCGAGGGTACAGCCCCAGCATTTT | CASSLSRVQPQHF
TRBJ1-2 | TRBV6-1 | . | . | TGTGCCAGCAGTGCTTACAGACCCCGGGACACCTATGGCTACACCTTC | CASSAYRPRDTYGYTF
TRBJ1-6 | TRBV21-1 | . | . | TGTGCCAGCAGCAAAGCTGGGACACTTAATTCACCCCTCCACTTT | CASSKAGTLNSPLHF
TRBJ2-7 | TRBV4-1 | TRBD2 | . | TGCGCCAGCAGCCTCTCTGGGACTAGCGGGAGTCTCTACGAGCAGTACTTC | CASSLSGTSGSLYEQYF
TRBJ2-1 | TRBV4-2 | TRBD2 | . | TGTGCCAGCAGACAACTAGCGGGAGAAGGGAGGGGCAATGAGCAGTTCTTC | CASRQLAGEGRGNEQFF
TRBJ1-5 | TRBV2 | . | . | TGTGCCAGCAGGTCAGACAACAATCAGCCCCAGCATTTT | CASRSDNNQPQHF
TRBJ2-3 | TRBV28 | . | few | TGTGCCAGCAGTTTTAGGGACAACTATCCGCAGTATTTT | CASSFRDNYPQYF
TRBJ2-7 | TRBV30 | TRBD1 | . | TGTGCCTGGAGTGTGTATGGGACAGGTAGTTCCTACGAGCAGTACTTC | CAWSVYGTGSSYEQYF
TRBJ2-7 | TRBV28 | . | once | TGTGCCAGCAGGATGAGTCCCATTCCTCCCTACGAGCAGTACTTC | CASRMSPIPPYEQYF
TRBJ2-2 | TRBV11-2 | TRBD2 | . | TGTGCCAGCAGCTTAGTTGGGGGGGAGACCGGGGAGCTGTTTTTT | CASSLVGGETGELFF
TRBJ2-7 | TRBV5-4 | . | once | TGTGCCAGCAGCTCCAGTGGTGAGCAGTACTTC | CASSSSGEQYF
TRBJ2-1 | TRBV6-4 | . | . | TGTGCCAGCAGTGACCGGGTTCCTAGCTCCTACAATGAGCAGTTCTTC | CASSDRVPSSYNEQFF
TRBJ2-5 | TRBV2 | . | . | TGTGCCAGCAGTGAAATAATAGAGACCCAGTACTTC | CASSEIIETQYF
TRBJ1-1 | TRBV11-1 | . | . | TGTGCCAGCAGCCGGGGGGGCTACACTGAAGCTTTCTTT | CASSRGGYTEAFF
TRBJ2-3 | TRBV5-1 | . | . | TGCGCCAGCAGCTTGGCGGCGGATCTTTACACAGATACGCAGTATTTT | CASSLAADLYTDTQYF
TRBJ1-5 | TRBV19 | . | . | TGTGCCAGTAACCCCCGGGAGAGAGAATTATGGCAGCCCCAGCATTTT | CASNPRERELWQPQHF
TRBJ2-7 | TRBV7-2 | TRBD1 | . | TGTGCCAGCAGCGTTGACAGGGGACCCTACGAGCAGTACTTC | CASSVDRGPYEQYF
TRBJ1-5 | TRBV18 | TRBD1 | . | TGTGCCAGCTCACCGACAGGGGGCGCGAGGCAGCCCCAGCATTTT | CASSPTGGARQPQHF
TRBJ2-3 | TRBV11-2 | TRBD1 | . | TGTGCCAGCAGCATACTCCTCCAGGGGGCAGATACGCAGTATTTT | CASSILLQGADTQYF
TRBJ2-7 | TRBV29-1 | . | . | TGCAGCGTTGAAGACGGCGGGGCCTCCTACGAGCAGTACTTC | CSVEDGGASYEQYF
TRBJ2-1 | TRBV5-1 | TRBD2 | . | TGCGCCAGCAGCTCAGGGACTAGCGGGGCCTCCTACAATGAGCAGTTCTTC | CASSSGTSGASYNEQFF
TRBJ2-2 | TRBV18 | TRBD2 | . | TGTGCCAGCTCAGGGACTAGCGGGAACACCGGGGAGCTGTTTTTT | CASSGTSGNTGELFF
TRBJ1-3 | TRBV6-5 | . | . | TGTGCCAGTCACAGGGAAACCATATATTTT | CASHRETIYF
TRBJ2-1 | TRBV2 | . | . | TGTGCCACAGTAGCGGACCCAAGAGACAATGAGCAGTTCTTC | CATVADPRDNEQFF
TRBJ2-7 | TRBV15 | TRBD2 | . | TGTGCCACCAGCAGAGATATAGCGGGAAACTACGAGCAGTACTTC | CATSRDIAGNYEQYF